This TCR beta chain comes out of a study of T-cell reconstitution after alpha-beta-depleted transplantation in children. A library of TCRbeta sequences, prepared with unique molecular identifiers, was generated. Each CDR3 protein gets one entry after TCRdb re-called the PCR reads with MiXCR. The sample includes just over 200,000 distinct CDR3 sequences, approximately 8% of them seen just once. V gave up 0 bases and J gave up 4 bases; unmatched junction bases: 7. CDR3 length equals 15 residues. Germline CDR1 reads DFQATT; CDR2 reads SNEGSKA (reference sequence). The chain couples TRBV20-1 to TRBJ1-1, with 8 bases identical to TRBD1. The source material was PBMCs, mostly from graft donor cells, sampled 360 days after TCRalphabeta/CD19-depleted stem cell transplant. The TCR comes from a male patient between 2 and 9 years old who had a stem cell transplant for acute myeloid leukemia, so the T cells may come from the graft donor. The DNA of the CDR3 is TGCAGTGCTAGAGACTGGGACAGGACAATCACTGAAGCTTTCTTT. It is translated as CSARDWDRTITEAFF.